This TCR beta chain was sequenced in a study of blood T cell repertoires in COVID-19. Looking at the study overall: T cells, B-cell-depleted T cells, or PBMCs supplied cDNA or gDNA.

Only in-frame clones appear in the TCRdb table, and some are missing; sequencing was by immunoSEQ multiplex PCR. Of 300,000 to 350,000 clones listed, roughly 85% are singletons. Germline CDR1 is SNHLY and CDR2 is FYNNEI. The CDR3 extends over 15 amino acids. Trimming left V 3 bases short and J 3 bases short, with 12 bases between. The TCR was taken from a man between 25 and 39 years old who had recovered from COVID-19. The J gene is TRBJ2-1, the V gene TRBV2, with D unclear. Sequencing input: PBMCs or T cells enriched from blood (not recorded which). CDR3 region: CASSDMVGFYNEQFF. CDR3 DNA sequence: TGTGCCAGCAGTGATATGGTCGGTTTCTACAATGAGCAGTTCTTC. Based on the CDR3 plus reference TRBV2 and TRBJ2-1, the full variable domain is EPEVTQTPSHQVTQMGQEVILRCVPISNHLYFYWYRQILGQKVEFLVSFYNNEISEKSEIFDDQFSVERPDGSNFTLKIRSTKLEDSAMYFCASSDMVGFYNEQFFGPGTRLTVL.